These T cell receptor beta chains were read from a single sample in a study of OX40 agonist ivuxolimab in advanced cancers. Clones were sequenced by immunoSEQ multiplex PCR, and TCRdb holds only the in-frame ones, with some missing. The sample yields roughly 48,000 clones, around 90% seen once. Sample: CD4+ or CD8+ T cells sorted from blood, taken in a trial of the OX40 agonist ivuxolimab. The receptor source for this set is an adult with an advanced solid tumor such as melanoma, head and neck, liver or kidney cancer. Each CDR3 is given with its conserved first and last residue. A D gene is named only where the DNA matches it firmly. Clone size is shown for a subset of rows, as once, few, many or a class of expanded clone.

abundance	len	v_gene	d_gene	j_gene	CDR3nt	CDR3aa
.	13	TRBV6-1	.	TRBJ2-5	TGTGCCAGCAGTGACGGGGAACGCGAGACCCAGTACTTC	CASSDGERETQYF
.	16	TRBV7-9	TRBD2	TRBJ2-3	TGTGCCAGCAGCTTAAGGACTAGCGGGAGCACAGATACGCAGTATTTT	CASSLRTSGSTDTQYF
.	18	TRBV19	TRBD1	TRBJ1-6	TGTGCCAGTAGTAAACAGGGGATAGTGTCATCCTATAATTCACCCCTCCACTTT	CASSKQGIVSSYNSPLHF
.	18	TRBV5-1	TRBD2	TRBJ2-5	TGCGCCAGCAGCTTCCCCACTAGCGGGGGGGCCGACCAAGAGACCCAGTACTTC	CASSFPTSGGADQETQYF
.	12	TRBV5-5	.	TRBJ2-7	TGTGCCAGCAGCTTGGGGGGATTCGAGCAGTACTTC	CASSLGGFEQYF
.	16	TRBV7-8	TRBD1	TRBJ2-7	TGTGCCAGCAGCTTAGTAACCGGGACAGGGCGCTACGAGCAGTACTTC	CASSLVTGTGRYEQYF
.	13	TRBV7-3	.	TRBJ2-1	TGTGCCAGCAGCTCGGACGGCTACAATGAGCAGTTCTTC	CASSSDGYNEQFF
.	13	TRBV6-4	.	TRBJ1-1	TGTGCCAGCAGAGGGACGGGGAACACTGAAGCTTTCTTT	CASRGTGNTEAFF
.	12	TRBV29-1	.	TRBJ2-7	TGCAGCGCGTTCGGACTCAAGGGCGAGCAGTACTTC	CSAFGLKGEQYF
.	13	TRBV6-5	.	TRBJ1-5	TGTGCCAGCAGTGACACGGAGACCCAGCCCCAGCATTTT	CASSDTETQPQHF
.	12	TRBV28	.	TRBJ2-3	TGTGCCAGCAGTTTTATAGGAGATACGCAGTATTTT	CASSFIGDTQYF
.	14	TRBV5-4	TRBD1	TRBJ2-7	TGTGCCAGCAGCGTCCGGGACAGGACCTACGAGCAGTACTTC	CASSVRDRTYEQYF
.	14	TRBV7-6	.	TRBJ2-1	TGTGCCAGCAGCTTGTCCTACAGGGATGATGAGCAGTTCTTC	CASSLSYRDDEQFF
.	14	TRBV5-1	.	TRBJ1-6	TGCGCCAGCAGCTTGGTGTCGGGAGATTCACCCCTCCACTTT	CASSLVSGDSPLHF
once	15	TRBV14	.	TRBJ2-6	TGTGCCAGCAGCCAAGAGGGAACTGGGGCCAACGTCCTGACTTTC	CASSQEGTGANVLTF
.	15	TRBV10-3	.	TRBJ2-5	TGTGCCATCAGTGAATACCGGGACCCCAAAGGGACCCAGTACTTC	CAISEYRDPKGTQYF
.	12	TRBV7-6	.	TRBJ2-1	TGTGCCAGCAGCCACGTCTCAAATGAGCAGTTCTTC	CASSHVSNEQFF
.	14	TRBV9	.	TRBJ1-1	TGTGCCAGCAGCGTACACGGTTGGGACACTGAAGCTTTCTTT	CASSVHGWDTEAFF
.	14	TRBV27	.	TRBJ2-2	TGTGCCAGCAGTTTAACGGTGAACACCGGGGAGCTGTTTTTT	CASSLTVNTGELFF
.	18	TRBV28	TRBD1	TRBJ2-7	TGTGCCAGCAGTTACACCCTTAGACAGGGACGGATATTCGACGAGCAGTACTTC	CASSYTLRQGRIFDEQYF
.	15	TRBV19	.	TRBJ2-7	TGTGCCAGTAGTATAGAGGCAGGGATCTCCTACGAGCAGTACTTC	CASSIEAGISYEQYF
.	13	TRBV9	.	TRBJ2-1	TGTGCCAGCAGCGTAGTGCCCGAAAATGAGCAGTTCTTC	CASSVVPENEQFF
.	15	TRBV19	.	TRBJ2-1	TGTGCCAGTAGTATCGGGCAGTCCTCCTACAATGAGCAGTTCTTC	CASSIGQSSYNEQFF
.	15	TRBV4-1	.	TRBJ2-7	TGCGCCAGCAGCTTTCAACAGGGAAGGGGCTACGAGCAGTACTTC	CASSFQQGRGYEQYF
.	15	TRBV9	.	TRBJ2-7	TGTGCCAGCAGCGTAGCTGAAGGTCCCTCCTACGAGCAGTACTTC	CASSVAEGPSYEQYF
.	14	TRBV7-9	.	TRBJ1-2	TGTGCCAGCAGCTTATTATCCAGGGAAGATGGCTACACCTTC	CASSLLSREDGYTF
.	14	TRBV30	.	TRBJ2-2	TGTGCCTGGAGTATCGGGCAGGGTGAGGGGGAGCTGTTTTTT	CAWSIGQGEGELFF
.	16	TRBV28	TRBD1	TRBJ1-2	TGTGCCAGCAGTTTCCGAGACAGGGGGCCGATCTATGGCTACACCTTC	CASSFRDRGPIYGYTF